Sequencing of this T cell receptor beta chain was carried out in a study of T-cell reconstitution after alpha-beta-depleted transplantation in children. Trimming removed 8 bases from V and 0 bases from J, with 18 bases in between. The CDR3 loop spans 16 amino acids. Germline V gene lookup returns CDR1 MNHNS and CDR2 SASEGT. Library preparation (for TCRbeta) was performed with unique molecular identifiers. Using its own MiXCR run on the PCR reads, TCRdb lists one record per CDR3 protein. The table records about 360,000 distinct CDR3 sequences, 10% to 15% of them present only once. Sequencing used PBMCs, obtained from the stem cell graft. The receptor was derived from a human donor who donated a stem cell graft to a child with Fanconi anemia. The gene calls are TRBV6-1 and TRBJ2-3, with no clear D. The CDR3: CASPRSTTSSTDTQYF. For the CDR3, the DNA is TGTGCCAGCCCCCGGTCAACCACATCTAGCACAGATACGCAGTATTTT.